This T cell receptor beta chain was sequenced during a study of post-analysis software for immune sequencing data. Study-wide results and caveats: Roughly five TRBV segments appeared more often in patients than in controls, and TRBV5-6, TRBV5-1 and TRBV20-1 were among these. For normalized Chao1 diversity, multiple sclerosis patients scored significantly lower than controls did.

Germline CDR1 SGHAT, CDR2 FQDESV (reference sequence). Trimming took 5 bases from V and 8 from J; bases not matched to a gene: 15. The CDR3 runs 16 residues. About this clonotype itself: Its antigen is not identified.

Unique molecular identifiers featured in each of the TCR beta cDNA libraries. Some 450,000 cDNA molecules were recovered from an input of about 0.9 to 10 million T cells. TCRdb used MiXCR to reprocess the PCR reads, holding one entry per CDR3 protein. The sample lists roughly 540,000 distinct CDR3 sequences, 30% to 40% seen once, with 4.5% to 7.5% in the top ten. The chain combines TRBV11-1 with TRBJ2-3, with 8 bases identical to TRBD1. The sequence came from a girl under 18 with multiple sclerosis. Specimen: blood. CDR3 protein: CASSPRTGSIGGTQYF. CDR3 in DNA: TGTGCCAGCAGCCCGAGGACAGGGTCGATCGGGGGTACGCAGTATTTT.